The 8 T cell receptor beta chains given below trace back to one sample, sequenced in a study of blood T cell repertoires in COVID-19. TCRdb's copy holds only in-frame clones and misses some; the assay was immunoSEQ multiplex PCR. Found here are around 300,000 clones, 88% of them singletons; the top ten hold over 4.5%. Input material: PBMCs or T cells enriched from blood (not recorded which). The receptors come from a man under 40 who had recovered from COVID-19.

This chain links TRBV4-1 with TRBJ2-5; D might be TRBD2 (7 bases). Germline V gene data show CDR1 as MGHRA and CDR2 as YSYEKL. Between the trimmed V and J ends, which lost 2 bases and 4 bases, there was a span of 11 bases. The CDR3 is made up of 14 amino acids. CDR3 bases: TGCGCCAGCAGCCAAACCGGGGGGCGAGAGACCCAGTACTTC. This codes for CASSQTGGRETQYF.

The CDR3 DNA is TGTGCCAGCAGCCAGATCACTCCCGGGACAGCTTACACCGGGGAGCTGTTTTTT. This encodes CASSQITPGTAYTGELFF. V and J are TRBV14 and TRBJ2-2, with 7 bases aligning to TRBD1. V dropped 3 bases and J dropped 3; count of bases not matched to a gene: 13. From germline, CDR1 is SGHDN and CDR2 FVKESK. CDR3 size: 18 residues.

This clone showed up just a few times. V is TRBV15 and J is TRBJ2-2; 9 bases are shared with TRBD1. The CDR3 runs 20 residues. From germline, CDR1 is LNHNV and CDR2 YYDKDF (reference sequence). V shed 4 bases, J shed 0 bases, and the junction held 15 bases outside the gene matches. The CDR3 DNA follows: TGTGCCACCAGCACAGAGTTTCGGGACAGGGTTTTTCCGAACACCGGGGAGCTGTTTTTT. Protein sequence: CATSTEFRDRVFPNTGELFF.

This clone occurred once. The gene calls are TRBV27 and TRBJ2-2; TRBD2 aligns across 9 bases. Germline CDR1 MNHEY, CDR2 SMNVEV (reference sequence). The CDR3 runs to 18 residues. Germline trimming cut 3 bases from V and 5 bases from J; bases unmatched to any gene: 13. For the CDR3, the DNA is TGTGCCAGCAGTTTGAGGGGCCCGGGACTAGCTCGGACCGGGGAGCTGTTTTTT. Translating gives CASSLRGPGLARTGELFF.

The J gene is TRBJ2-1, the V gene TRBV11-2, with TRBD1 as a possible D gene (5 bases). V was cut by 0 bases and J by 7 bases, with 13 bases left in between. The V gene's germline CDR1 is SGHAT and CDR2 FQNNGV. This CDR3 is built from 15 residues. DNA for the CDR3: TGTGCCAGCAGCTTAGATTTTGGGGCGGAGAATGAGCAGTTCTTC. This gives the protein CASSLDFGAENEQFF.

CDR3 amino acids: CASKYQGQETQYF. CDR3 sequence (DNA): TGTGCCAGCAAATACCAGGGTCAAGAGACCCAGTACTTC. The genes are TRBV3-1 (or the pseudogene TRBV3-2) and TRBJ2-5, with D possibly being TRBD1 (5 bases). From germline, CDR1 is LGHDT and CDR2 YNNKEL (reference sequence). Trimming left V 7 bases short and J 2 bases short, with 11 bases between. There are 13 residues in the CDR3.

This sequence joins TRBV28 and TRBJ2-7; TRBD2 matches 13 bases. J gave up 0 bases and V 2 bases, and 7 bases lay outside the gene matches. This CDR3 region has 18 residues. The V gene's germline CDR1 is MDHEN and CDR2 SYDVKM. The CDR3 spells CASSLPGTSGEPSYEQYF. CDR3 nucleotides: TGTGCCAGCAGTTTACCCGGGACTAGCGGGGAACCCTCCTACGAGCAGTACTTC.

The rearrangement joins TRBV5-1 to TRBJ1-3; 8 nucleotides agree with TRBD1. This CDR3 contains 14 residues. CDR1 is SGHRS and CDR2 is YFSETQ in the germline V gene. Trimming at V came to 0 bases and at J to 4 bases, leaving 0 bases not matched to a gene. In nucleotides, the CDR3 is TGCGCCAGCAGCTTGGGGGACAGGGGAAACACCATATATTTT. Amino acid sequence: CASSLGDRGNTIYF.